This T cell receptor beta chain was profiled in a study of shared clonotypes between healthy human individuals. This clone turned up a few times. Its antigen is unknown. Overall study results and limits: The researchers took only blood, and tissue repertoires probably look different. In having few donors, the study represented limited genetic and exposure-history diversity.

Only in-frame clones appear in the TCRdb table, and some are missing; sequencing was by immunoSEQ multiplex PCR. This table holds some 2.1 million clones, about 95% found once. Terminally differentiated effector memory CD45RA+ cells were excluded from the naive CD8 cells, which were CD45RO-negative and positively selected for CCR7. Everyone who donated was a Caucasian adult who lived in Nashville, Tennessee. The CDR3 has 14 residues. Germline CDR1 reads MNHEY; CDR2 reads SVGAGI. Trimming cost V 0 bases and J 5 bases; bases outside gene matches: 2. Sequenced input: naive CD8+ T cells sorted from blood. V and J are TRBV6-5 and TRBJ1-1; 8 bases fit TRBD1. The sequence came from a man aged 18 to 30 in good health. The DNA for the CDR3 is TGTGCCAGCAGTTACTCTAGGACAGGGACTGAAGCTTTCTTT. Translation gives CASSYSRTGTEAFF.